This section outlines one T cell receptor beta chain sequence together with its context. The target antigen is unknown. PCR was performed using 60 Vbeta and 13 Jbeta primers. TCRdb keeps only in-frame clones here, not all; method: immunoSEQ multiplex PCR. The table lists around 67,000 clones, 60% to 80% of them singletons. Germline CDR1 is SGHRS and CDR2 is YFSETQ. CDR3 size: 15 residues. Trimming left V 3 bases short and J 1 base short, with 13 bases between. These data belong to a study of cytomegalovirus exposure and HLA in healthy donors. Background on the study: The study's early data release held approximately 91 million unique TCRs from HLA-typed donors. Study-level results: The study flagged some 170 TCR beta chains as cytomegalovirus-associated. CMV serostatus was the only immune exposure information that was available. Later genetic work tied a missense DCLRE1C variant to beta-chain V and J trimming.

The receptor comes from a woman aged 25 to 45 in good health and CMV-seropositive. The chain couples TRBV5-1 to TRBJ1-1; D is uncertain. Material: PBMCs. CDR3 coding DNA: TGCGCCAGCAGCTCCGGGTCCTCGAAGAACACTGAAGCTTTCTTT. Its protein product is CASSSGSSKNTEAFF. The full variable domain, rest sourced from reference TRBV5-1 and TRBJ1-1, is KAGVTQTPRYLIKTRGQQVTLSCSPISGHRSVSWYQQTPGQGLQFLFEYFSETQRNKGNFPGRFSGRQFSNSRSEMNVSTLELGDSALYLCASSSGSSKNTEAFFGQGTRLTVV.